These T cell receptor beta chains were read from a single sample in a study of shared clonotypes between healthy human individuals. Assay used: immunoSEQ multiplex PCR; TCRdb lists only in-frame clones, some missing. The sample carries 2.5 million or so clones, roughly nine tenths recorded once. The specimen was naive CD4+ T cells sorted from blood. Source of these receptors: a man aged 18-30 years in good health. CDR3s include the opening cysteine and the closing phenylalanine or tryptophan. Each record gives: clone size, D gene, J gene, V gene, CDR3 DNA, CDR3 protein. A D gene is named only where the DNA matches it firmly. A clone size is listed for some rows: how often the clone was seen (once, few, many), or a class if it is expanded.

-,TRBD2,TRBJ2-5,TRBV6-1,TGTGCCAGCAGGAGACTAGCGGAATTCCAAGAGACCCAGTACTTC,CASRRLAEFQETQYF
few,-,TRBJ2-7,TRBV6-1,TGTGCCAGCAGTGAAGGGCATATCTACGAGCAGTACTTC,CASSEGHIYEQYF
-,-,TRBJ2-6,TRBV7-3,TGTGCCAGCATTGGACGAGGCGTAACACACACGTACCCCCTCTCTGGGGCCAACGTCCTGACTTTC,CASIGRGVTHTYPLSGANVLTF
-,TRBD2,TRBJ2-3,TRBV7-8,TGTGCCAGCAGCCTCCGGGATAGCGGGTGGACAGATACGCAGTATTTT,CASSLRDSGWTDTQYF
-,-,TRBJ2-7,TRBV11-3,TGTGCCAGCAGCTTAGTTCCAGGGTACGAGCAGTACTTC,CASSLVPGYEQYF
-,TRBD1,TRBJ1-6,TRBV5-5,TGTGCCAGCAGCTCCGGGACAGGCGACTCACCCCTCCACTTT,CASSSGTGDSPLHF
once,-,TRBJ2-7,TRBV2,TGTGCCAGCAGTGAAAGCCTGCCGAAATTCTACGAGCAGTACTTC,CASSESLPKFYEQYF
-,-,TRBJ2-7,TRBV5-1,TGCGCCAGCGCCCGGGAAAGCTCCTACGAGCAGTACTTC,CASARESSYEQYF
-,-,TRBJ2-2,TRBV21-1,TGTGCCAGCAGCACCCGGACAGGGTGCGCCGGGGAGCTGTTTTTT,CASSTRTGCAGELFF
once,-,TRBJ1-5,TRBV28,TGTGCCAGCAGCCCCGGGTCAGGGAGATCAGCCCCAGCATTT,CASSPGSGRSAPAF
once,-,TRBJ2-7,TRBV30,TGTGCCTTCTCTCCTCGGACTTACGAGCAGTACTTC,CAFSPRTYEQYF
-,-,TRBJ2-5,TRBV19,TGTGCCAGTAGTCGTGCAGAGACCCAGTACTTC,CASSRAETQYF
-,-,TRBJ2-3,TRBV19,TGTGCCAGTAGTAACCAGGGGAGCACAGATACGCAGTATTTT,CASSNQGSTDTQYF
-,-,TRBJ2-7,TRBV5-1,TGCGCCAGCAGCTTAGGACAGCAATCCTACGAGCAGTACTTC,CASSLGQQSYEQYF
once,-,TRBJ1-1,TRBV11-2,TGTGCCAGCAGCCGAGGTTTAATGAACACTGAAGCTTTCTTT,CASSRGLMNTEAFF
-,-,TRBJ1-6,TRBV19,TGTGCCAGTAGTTCCCGTGGGACCCTAAGCTCCTATAATTCACCCCTCCACTTT,CASSSRGTLSSYNSPLHF
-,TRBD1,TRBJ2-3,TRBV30,TGTGCCTGGAGTGTACTTGTGACAGGGACCGATACGCAGTATTTT,CAWSVLVTGTDTQYF
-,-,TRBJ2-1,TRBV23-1,TGCGCCAGCAGTCAATCGAATATGCCCGGGGATGAGCAGTTCTTC,CASSQSNMPGDEQFF
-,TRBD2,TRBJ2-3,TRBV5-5,TGTGCCAGCAGGCCGACTAGCGGGCGCACAGATACGCAGTATTTT,CASRPTSGRTDTQYF
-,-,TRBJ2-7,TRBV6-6,TGTGCCAGCCAGAAGCCCCAAACGAACGAGCAGTACTTC,CASQKPQTNEQYF
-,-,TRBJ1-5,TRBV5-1,TGCGCCAGCAGGCGGGACCCGGGTGGCCAGCCCCAGCATTTT,CASRRDPGGQPQHF
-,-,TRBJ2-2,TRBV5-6,TGTGCCAGCAGCTTGCGGAACACCGGGGAGCTGTTTTTT,CASSLRNTGELFF
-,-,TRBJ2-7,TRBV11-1,TGTGCCAGCAGCTTAGAGGGGTACGAGCAGTACTTC,CASSLEGYEQYF
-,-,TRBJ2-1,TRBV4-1,TGCGCCAGCAGCCCGGGTCGCGGAGGGTCCTACAATGAGCAGTTCTTC,CASSPGRGGSYNEQFF
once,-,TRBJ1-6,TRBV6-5,TGTGCCAGCAGTCGCCTGGGTTCTTATAATTCACCCCTCCACTTT,CASSRLGSYNSPLHF
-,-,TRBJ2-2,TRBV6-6,TGTGCCAGCACCCTAAGAGCCGGGGAGCTGTTTTTT,CASTLRAGELFF
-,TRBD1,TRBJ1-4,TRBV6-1,TGTGCCAGCAGTGAAGAACAGGGGGTACGAGAAAAACTGTTTTTT,CASSEEQGVREKLFF
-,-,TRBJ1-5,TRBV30,TGTGCCTGGAGTGAGATGTTTAATCAGCCCCAGCATTTT,CAWSEMFNQPQHF
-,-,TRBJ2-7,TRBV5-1,TGCGCCAGCAGCTTGGATTGGGGGACCCACGAGCAGTACTTC,CASSLDWGTHEQYF
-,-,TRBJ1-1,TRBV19,TGTGCCTCTCGGGACGGGGTAAGGAAGGTCACTGAAGCTTTCTTT,CASRDGVRKVTEAFF
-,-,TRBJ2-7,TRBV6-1,TGTGCCAGCAGTGAAGCAGGAGGGGTCCCCTACGAGCAGTACTTC,CASSEAGGVPYEQYF
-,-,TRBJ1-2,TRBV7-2,TGTGCCAGCAGCCCCCGGACCCATGGGAGCTATGGCTACACCTTC,CASSPRTHGSYGYTF
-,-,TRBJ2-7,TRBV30,TGTGCCTGGAGTTCGGGAAGGAAAGACGAGCAGTACTTC,CAWSSGRKDEQYF
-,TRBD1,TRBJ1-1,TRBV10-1,TGCGCCAGCAGACGGGACAGACAGAACACTGAAGCTTTCTTT,CASRRDRQNTEAFF
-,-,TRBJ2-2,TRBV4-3,TGCGCCAGCAGCCAAGATCTTCTGCGGCAGGGAGGCACCGGGGAGCTGTTTTTT,CASSQDLLRQGGTGELFF
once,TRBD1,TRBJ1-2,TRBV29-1,TGCAGCGTATTAGGGGGCAATGGCTACACCTTC,CSVLGGNGYTF
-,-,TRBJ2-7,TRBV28,TGTGCCAGCAGTTCCGTGACTACTCCCTACGAGCAGTACTTC,CASSSVTTPYEQYF
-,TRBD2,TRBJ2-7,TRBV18,TGTGCCAGCTCCCAACTAGCGGGAACCTACGAGCAGTACTTC,CASSQLAGTYEQYF
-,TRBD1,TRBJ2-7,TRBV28,TGTGCCAGCAACCCGGGACAGTACACCGTCGAGCAGTACTTC,CASNPGQYTVEQYF
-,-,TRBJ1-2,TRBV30,TGTGCCTTTTTAACGGGCCCGGGGGGCAGCGGCTACACCTTC,CAFLTGPGGSGYTF
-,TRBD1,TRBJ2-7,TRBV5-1,TGCGCCAGCAGCAGCCGGACAGGGAGCCACGAGCAGTACTTC,CASSSRTGSHEQYF
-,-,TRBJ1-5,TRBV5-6,TGTGCCAGCAGCTTGATGGGCAAGCCCCAGCATTTT,CASSLMGKPQHF
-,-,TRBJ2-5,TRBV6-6,TGTGCCAGCCTCCGGCAAGCCCAAGAGACCCAGTACTTC,CASLRQAQETQYF